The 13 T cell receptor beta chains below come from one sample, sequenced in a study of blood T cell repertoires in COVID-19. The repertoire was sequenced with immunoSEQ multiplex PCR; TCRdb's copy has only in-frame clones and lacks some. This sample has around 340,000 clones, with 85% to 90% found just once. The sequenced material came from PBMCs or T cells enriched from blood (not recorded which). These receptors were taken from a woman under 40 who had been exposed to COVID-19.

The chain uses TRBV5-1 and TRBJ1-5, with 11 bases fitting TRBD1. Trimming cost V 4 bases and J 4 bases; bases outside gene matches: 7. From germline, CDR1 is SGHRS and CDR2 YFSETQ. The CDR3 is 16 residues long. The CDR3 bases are TGCGCCAGCAGCCTTACCGGACAGGGGGCGAATCAGCCCCAGCATTTT. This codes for CASSLTGQGANQPQHF.

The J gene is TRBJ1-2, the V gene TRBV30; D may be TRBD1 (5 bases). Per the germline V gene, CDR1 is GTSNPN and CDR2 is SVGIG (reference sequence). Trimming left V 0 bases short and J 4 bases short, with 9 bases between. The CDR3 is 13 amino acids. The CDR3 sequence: CAWSVNGGYGYTF. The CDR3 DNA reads TGTGCCTGGAGTGTCAACGGGGGCTATGGCTACACCTTC.

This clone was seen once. The CDR3 DNA reads as TGTGCCAGCAGTTCTCTGGCGGGAAATGAGCAGTTCTTC. This encodes CASSSLAGNEQFF. The chain joins TRBV28 to TRBJ2-1; possible D gene TRBD2, 6 bases. The CDR3 length is 13 residues. Per the germline V gene, CDR1 is MDHEN and CDR2 is SYDVKM. The germline V and J ends were trimmed by 4 bases and 7 bases, with 11 bases remaining between them.

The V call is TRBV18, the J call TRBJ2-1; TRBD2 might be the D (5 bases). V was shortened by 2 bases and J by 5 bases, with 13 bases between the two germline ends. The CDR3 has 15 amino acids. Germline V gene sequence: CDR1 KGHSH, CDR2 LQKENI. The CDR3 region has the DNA TGTGCCAGCTCACCAGACTATGGGGTGAACAATGAGCAGTTCTTC. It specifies CASSPDYGVNNEQFF.

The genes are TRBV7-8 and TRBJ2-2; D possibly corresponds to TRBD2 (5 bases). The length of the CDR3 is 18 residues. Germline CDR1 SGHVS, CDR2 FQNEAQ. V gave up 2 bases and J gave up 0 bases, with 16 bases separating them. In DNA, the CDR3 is TGTGCCAGCAGCTTATTAGCCCAAGGAGCGGCGAACACCGGGGAGCTGTTTTTT. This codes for CASSLLAQGAANTGELFF. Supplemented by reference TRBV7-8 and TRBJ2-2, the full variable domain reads GAGVSQSPRYKVAKRGQDVALRCDPISGHVSLFWYQQALGQGPEFLTYFQNEAQLDKSGLPSDRFFAERPEGSVSTLKIQRTQQEDSAVYLCASSLLAQGAANTGELFFGEGSRLTVL.

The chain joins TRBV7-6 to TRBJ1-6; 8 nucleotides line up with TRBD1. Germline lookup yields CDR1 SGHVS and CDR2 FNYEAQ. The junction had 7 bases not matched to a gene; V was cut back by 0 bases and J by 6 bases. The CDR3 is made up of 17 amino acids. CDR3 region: CASSLARPTGVNSPLHF. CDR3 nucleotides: TGTGCCAGCAGCTTAGCTAGGCCGACAGGGGTTAATTCACCCCTCCACTTT.

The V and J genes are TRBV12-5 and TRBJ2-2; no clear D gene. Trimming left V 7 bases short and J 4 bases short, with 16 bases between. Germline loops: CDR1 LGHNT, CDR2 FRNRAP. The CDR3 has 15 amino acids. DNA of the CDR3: TGTGCTAGTGCTCTTGAAGCGTTGGCCACCGGGGAGCTGTTTTTT. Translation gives CASALEALATGELFF.

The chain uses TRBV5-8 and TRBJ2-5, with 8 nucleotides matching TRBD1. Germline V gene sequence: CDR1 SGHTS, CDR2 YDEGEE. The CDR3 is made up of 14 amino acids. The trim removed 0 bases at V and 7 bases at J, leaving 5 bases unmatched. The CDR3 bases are TGTGCCAGCAGCTTGGGACCTGACAGGGGGACCCAGTACTTC. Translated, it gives CASSLGPDRGTQYF.

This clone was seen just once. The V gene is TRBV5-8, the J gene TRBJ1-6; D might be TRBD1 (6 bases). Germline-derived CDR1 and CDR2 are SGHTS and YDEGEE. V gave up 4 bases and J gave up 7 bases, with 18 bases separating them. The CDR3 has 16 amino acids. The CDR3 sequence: CASSLGPGQINSPLHF. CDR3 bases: TGTGCCAGCAGCCTGGGCCCGGGACAAATAAATTCACCCCTCCACTTT.

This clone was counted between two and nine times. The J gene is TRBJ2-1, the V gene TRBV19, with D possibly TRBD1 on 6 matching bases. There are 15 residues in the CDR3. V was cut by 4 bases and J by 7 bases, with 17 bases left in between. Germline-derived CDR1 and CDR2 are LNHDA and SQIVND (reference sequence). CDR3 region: CASSNYGTPQNEQFF. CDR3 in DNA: TGTGCCAGTAGTAACTACGGGACACCTCAGAATGAGCAGTTCTTC.

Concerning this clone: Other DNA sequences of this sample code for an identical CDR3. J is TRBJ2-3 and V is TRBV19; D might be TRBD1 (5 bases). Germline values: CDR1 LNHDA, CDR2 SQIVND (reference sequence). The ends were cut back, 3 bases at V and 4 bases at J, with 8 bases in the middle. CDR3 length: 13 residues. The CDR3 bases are TGTGCCAGTAGTATTCAGGGTTCAGATACGCAGTATTTT. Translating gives CASSIQGSDTQYF.

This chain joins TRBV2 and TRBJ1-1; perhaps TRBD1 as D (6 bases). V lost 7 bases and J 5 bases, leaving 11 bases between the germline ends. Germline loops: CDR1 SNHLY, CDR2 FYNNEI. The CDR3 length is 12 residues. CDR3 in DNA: TGTGCCAGCAAAAACAGGGATACTGAAGCTTTCTTT. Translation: CASKNRDTEAFF. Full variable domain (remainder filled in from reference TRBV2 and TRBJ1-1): EPEVTQTPSHQVTQMGQEVILRCVPISNHLYFYWYRQILGQKVEFLVSFYNNEISEKSEIFDDQFSVERPDGSNFTLKIRSTKLEDSAMYFCASKNRDTEAFFGQGTRLTVV.

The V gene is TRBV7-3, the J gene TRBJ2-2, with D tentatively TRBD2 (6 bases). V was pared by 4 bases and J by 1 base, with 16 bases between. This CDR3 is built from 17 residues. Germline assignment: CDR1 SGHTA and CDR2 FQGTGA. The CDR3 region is CASSSRGLRGNTGELFF. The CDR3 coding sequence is TGTGCCAGCAGCTCCCGGGGATTGCGGGGGAACACCGGGGAGCTGTTTTTT.